What follows is one TCR beta chain and its context. The data are from a study of blood T cell repertoires in COVID-19. About the study: COVID-19 samples, acute and convalescent, were from the United States, Italy and Spain. PBMCs, B-cell-depleted T cells, or T cells provided the cDNA or gDNA that made up the material.

Germline assignment: CDR1 MNHEY and CDR2 SVGAGI. This CDR3 contains 16 residues. The V end was cut by 0 bases, the J end by 8 bases, with 17 bases between. In the study's own analysis: Reference gene primer amplification in the assay estimated nucleated cell counts. Method: immunoSEQ multiplex PCR; TCRdb's copy keeps in-frame clones and lacks some. That table furnishes V, J and clone size, whereas the DNA furnished D and trimming. The top ten clones hold approximately 2.3% of a sample with 200,000 to 300,000 clones, more than 65% of them seen once. The sequence derives from a man between 40 and 49 years old who had recovered from COVID-19. This rearrangement joins TRBV6-5 to TRBJ2-1; a possible D gene is TRBD1 (6 bases). Sequenced input: peripheral blood. The chain's CDR3 is CASSYSGHPSLDEQFF. CDR3 DNA: TGTGCCAGCAGTTACTCGGGACACCCGAGTCTAGATGAGCAGTTCTTC.